This T cell receptor beta chain was documented in a study of cytomegalovirus exposure and HLA in healthy donors. With respect to this clone: Its antigen is still unknown.

PCR employed 60 Vbeta and 13 Jbeta primers. TCRdb's copy holds only in-frame clones and misses some; the assay was immunoSEQ multiplex PCR. The sample gives about 200,000 clones, 82% of which show up once; about 2.5% is in the top ten. Whole-study findings and limits: It emerged from a later analysis that several of the most significant clusters appeared to be linked to common viral pathogens. What TCR beta sequences reportedly achieved was accurate prediction of HLA-A and HLA-B alleles in most subjects. An ancestry cluster, one associated with Asian ancestry, reportedly showed fewer N-insertions than the 666-donor mean in a later analysis. A classifier reportedly called cytomegalovirus status with high sensitivity and specificity.

J gave up 5 bases and V 7 bases, and 7 bases lay outside the gene matches. Germline V gives CDR1 SQVTM, CDR2 ANQGSEA. The CDR3 totals 13 residues. The V and J genes are TRBV29-1 and TRBJ1-4, with TRBD1 matching over 7 bases. This clonotype was obtained from a woman in her 40s in good health and CMV-seronegative. The sequencing input was PBMCs. The CDR3 DNA is TGCAGCGCGACCGGGACAGAGAATGAAAAACTGTTTTTT. Protein sequence: CSATGTENEKLFF.